The 32 T cell receptor beta chains below all came from one sample that was sequenced in a study of blood T cell repertoires in COVID-19. Sequenced by immunoSEQ multiplex PCR; TCRdb stores in-frame clones only, minus some. Of about 170,000 clones in the sample, about 87% were seen once. Sequencing was performed on peripheral blood. Source of these receptors: a woman aged 45-59 years with acute or convalescent COVID-19.

V gene TRBV6-2 or TRBV6-3 combines with J gene TRBJ1-5, with TRBD1 identical over 8 bases. Looked up from germline, CDR1 is MNHEY and CDR2 is SVGEGT. Trimming at V came to 6 bases and at J to 4 bases, leaving 8 bases not matched to a gene. This CDR3 is 15 amino acids long. The CDR3 is CASSRMDRENQPQHF. CDR3 nucleotide sequence: TGTGCCAGCAGCCGAATGGACAGGGAGAATCAGCCCCAGCATTTT.

The V call is TRBV5-1, the J call TRBJ2-5; the match to TRBD1 covers 9 bases. Germline CDR1 reads SGHRS; CDR2 reads YFSETQ. This CDR3 spans 13 amino acids. Losses at the gene ends were 9 bases for V and 3 bases for J; bases not matched to a gene: 6. CDR3 DNA: TGCGCCACCCGGACAGGGGTTAAAGAGACCCAGTACTTC. It encodes CATRTGVKETQYF. The entire variable domain, with the rest obtained from reference TRBV5-1 and TRBJ2-5, is as follows: KAGVTQTPRYLIKTRGQQVTLSCSPISGHRSVSWYQQTPGQGLQFLFEYFSETQRNKGNFPGRFSGRQFSNSRSEMNVSTLELGDSALYLCATRTGVKETQYFGPGTRLLVL.

The gene calls are TRBV6-5 and TRBJ2-3; 10 positions match TRBD1. The trim removed 5 bases at V and 2 bases at J, leaving 4 bases unmatched. The CDR3 is 15 amino acids. Germline V lookup: CDR1 MNHEY, CDR2 SVGAGI. CDR3 residues: CASSRDRGSTDTQYF. CDR3 in DNA: TGTGCCAGCAGTCGGGACAGGGGCTCCACAGATACGCAGTATTTT.

This sequence joins TRBV5-8 and TRBJ1-2, with a tentative D call TRBD1 (6 bases). V shed 0 bases and J shed 5 bases, with 11 bases lying between them. The germline V gene has CDR1 SGHTS and CDR2 YDEGEE. The CDR3 sequence is 14 residues long. CDR3 amino acids: CASSLEGGPYGYTF. CDR3 DNA: TGTGCCAGCAGCTTGGAAGGGGGTCCATATGGCTACACCTTC.

The gene calls are TRBV10-3 and TRBJ2-1, with 9 bases matching TRBD2. The CDR3 length is 15 residues. CDR1 is ENHRY and CDR2 is SYGVKD in the germline V gene. The V segment lost 6 bases and the J segment 9 bases; nucleotides outside the gene matches: 12. CDR3 sequence reads: CAISGVERGVGEQFF. CDR3 in DNA: TGTGCCATCAGCGGCGTTGAGCGGGGGGTAGGTGAGCAGTTCTTC.

This clone was observed a single time. V and J are TRBV12-5 and TRBJ1-2; TRBD1 matches 9 bases. Germline V gene lookup returns CDR1 LGHNT and CDR2 FRNRAP. V lost 1 base to trimming and J lost 8 bases; unmatched junction nucleotides: 5. The CDR3 covers 14 residues. This CDR3 reads CASGLEQGAGGYTF. In DNA, the CDR3 is TGTGCTAGTGGTTTGGAACAGGGGGCAGGGGGCTACACCTTC.

The chain recombines TRBV6-5 with TRBJ2-7; 7 bases align to TRBD1. CDR1 is MNHEY and CDR2 is SVGAGI in the germline V gene. The CDR3 consists of 15 residues. V shed 6 bases and J 2 bases; nucleotides not matched to a gene: 10. The CDR3 DNA is TGTGCCAGCAGCTTCGGGACAGCTGAAGCCTACGAGCAGTACTTC. Translation gives CASSFGTAEAYEQYF.

This chain uses TRBV10-3 with TRBJ2-1; 13 bases fit TRBD2. CDR1 is ENHRY, CDR2 SYGVKD, per germline. After removal of 5 bases from V and 7 bases from J, the junction contained 2 bases not matched to a gene. CDR3 length: 14 residues. CDR3 DNA sequence: TGTGCCATCAGTCCGGGACTAGCGGGGAATGAGCAGTTCTTC. Its translation is CAISPGLAGNEQFF.

This chain links TRBV2 with TRBJ1-1, with D possibly being TRBD1 (5 bases). The CDR3 totals 13 residues. V lost 8 bases and J 1 base, leaving 11 bases between the germline ends. Germline V gives CDR1 SNHLY, CDR2 FYNNEI. CDR3 sequence: CASDEQANTEAFF. The CDR3 nucleotides are TGTGCCAGCGATGAACAGGCGAACACTGAAGCTTTCTTT. Supplemented by reference TRBV2 and TRBJ1-1, the full variable domain reads EPEVTQTPSHQVTQMGQEVILRCVPISNHLYFYWYRQILGQKVEFLVSFYNNEISEKSEIFDDQFSVERPDGSNFTLKIRSTKLEDSAMYFCASDEQANTEAFFGQGTRLTVV.

The rearrangement links TRBV5-1 to TRBJ2-3; 11 bases map to TRBD2. The CDR3 loop spans 17 amino acids. With 2 bases clipped from V and 1 base from J, the junction kept 6 bases outside the gene matches. Germline lookup yields CDR1 SGHRS and CDR2 YFSETQ. The CDR3 nucleotides are TGCGCCAGCAGCTTCGTAGCGGGAGGGCCGGGCACAGATACGCAGTATTTT. This sequence encodes CASSFVAGGPGTDTQYF.

The table lists this clone with a count of one. The chain recombines TRBV10-3 with TRBJ2-5; no clear D. This CDR3 has 12 residues. V lost 3 bases, J lost 2 bases, and 4 bases lay in between. CDR1 is ENHRY, CDR2 SYGVKD, per germline. CDR3 nucleotide sequence: TGTGCCATCAGTGACAGGCAAGAGACCCAGTACTTC. This encodes CAISDRQETQYF.

The V gene is TRBV5-1, the J gene TRBJ1-2, with TRBD1 as a possible D gene (6 bases). Germline CDR1 SGHRS, CDR2 YFSETQ. The CDR3 runs 16 residues. Trimming cost V 0 bases and J 0 bases, with 12 bases left between them. DNA for the CDR3: TGCGCCAGCAGCTTGGAAACAGGGCGGTCTAACTATGGCTACACCTTC. This encodes CASSLETGRSNYGYTF.

J is TRBJ1-6 and V is TRBV27, with 9 bases matching TRBD1. J was trimmed by 10 bases and V by 2 bases; bases with no gene match: 12. Germline CDR1 is MNHEY and CDR2 is SMNVEV (reference sequence). This CDR3 is built from 17 residues. The chain's CDR3 is CASSLRGTGFPNSPLHF. The CDR3 DNA reads TGTGCCAGCAGTTTACGGGGGACAGGGTTCCCCAACTCACCCCTCCACTTT.

The chain links TRBV29-1 to TRBJ2-5; D might be TRBD2 (6 bases). The CDR3 is made up of 13 amino acids. The germline V and J ends were trimmed by 4 bases and 1 base, with 10 bases remaining between them. Germline-derived CDR1 and CDR2 are SQVTM and ANQGSEA. The CDR3 reads CSVVAVLQETQYF. CDR3 coding DNA: TGCAGCGTTGTAGCGGTCCTCCAAGAGACCCAGTACTTC.

The rearrangement joins TRBV7-9 to TRBJ2-2, with 12 positions matching TRBD2. CDR3 length: 16 residues. J was trimmed by 5 bases and V by 6 bases; bases with no gene match: 7. Looked up from germline, CDR1 is SEHNR and CDR2 is FQNEAQ (reference sequence). CDR3 coding DNA: TGTGCCAGCAGAGCCGGGACTAGCGGGTCTACCGGGGAGCTGTTTTTT. It is translated as CASRAGTSGSTGELFF.

The V gene is TRBV7-9, the J gene TRBJ1-6; perhaps TRBD1 as D (5 bases). The germline V gene has CDR1 SEHNR and CDR2 FQNEAQ (reference sequence). Trimming took 5 bases from V and 10 from J, leaving 12 bases between them. The CDR3 is made up of 13 amino acids. CDR3 residues: CASSRGVRSPLHF. DNA of the CDR3: TGTGCCAGCAGCCGGGGGGTGAGATCACCCCTCCACTTT.

In DNA form, the CDR3 reads TGTGCCAGCAGTTACTCTAGAAGCGGCTCCTACGAGCAGTACTTC. Its protein is CASSYSRSGSYEQYF. J is TRBJ2-7 and V is TRBV6-5; D perhaps matches TRBD2 (5 bases). The CDR3 has 15 amino acids. V was shortened by 0 bases and J by 0 bases, with 9 bases between the two germline ends. Germline-derived CDR1 and CDR2 are MNHEY and SVGAGI.

This clone was seen a few times. This chain connects TRBV29-1 to TRBJ2-7; 7 nucleotides match TRBD1. The V and J ends lost 5 bases and 3 bases, in that order; junction bases with no gene match: 4. The CDR3 loop spans 12 amino acids. The germline CDR1 and CDR2 sequences are SQVTM and ANQGSEA. CDR3 residues: CSVTGQSYEQYF. CDR3 bases: TGCAGCGTTACGGGACAGAGCTACGAGCAGTACTTC.

The rearrangement joins TRBV19 to TRBJ2-5; weak D call: TRBD2 (7 bases). CDR1 is LNHDA and CDR2 is SQIVND in the germline V gene (reference sequence). This CDR3 has 15 amino acids. The ends were cut back, 3 bases at V and 5 bases at J, with 16 bases in the middle. The chain's CDR3 is CASSMSPGEGETQYF. The CDR3 nucleotides read TGTGCCAGTAGTATGTCGCCAGGGGAGGGGGAGACCCAGTACTTC.

The chain combines TRBV6-4 with TRBJ1-2; TRBD1 agrees at 7 bases. There are 16 residues in the CDR3. Germline V gene sequence: CDR1 MRHNA, CDR2 SNTAGT. The junction had 12 bases not matched to a gene; V was cut back by 4 bases and J by 4 bases. The CDR3 spells CASSVVPGGRTYGYTF. In DNA, the CDR3 is TGTGCCAGCAGTGTCGTCCCAGGGGGGCGTACCTATGGCTACACCTTC.

The J gene is TRBJ1-4, the V gene TRBV6-5; D possibly corresponds to TRBD1 (6 bases). The germline V gene encodes CDR1 MNHEY and CDR2 SVGAGI. V gave up 6 bases and J gave up 8 bases, with 16 bases separating them. The CDR3 totals 14 residues. CDR3 in DNA: TGTGCCAGCAGATCACAGGGCAATAGGGAAAAACTGTTTTTT. It encodes CASRSQGNREKLFF.

This sequence joins TRBV15 and TRBJ1-3, with no clear D. Germline lookup yields CDR1 LNHNV and CDR2 YYDKDF (reference sequence). The CDR3 is 16 amino acids. Trimming took off 0 bases at V and 0 bases at J, with 9 bases between the two ends. The CDR3 reads CATSRDRAISGNTIYF. CDR3 nucleotide sequence: TGTGCCACCAGCAGAGATAGAGCGATCTCTGGAAACACCATATATTTT.

The chain couples TRBV28 to TRBJ1-4; 7 nucleotides match TRBD1. Unmatched junction bases numbered 8, after V lost 5 bases and J lost 2 bases. CDR1 is MDHEN and CDR2 is SYDVKM in the germline V gene. The CDR3 is 16 residues long. CDR3 residues: CASSTGQVNTNEKLFF. The CDR3 DNA is TGTGCCAGCAGTACCGGACAGGTAAACACTAATGAAAAACTGTTTTTT.

This sequence joins TRBV5-4 and TRBJ2-3; 14 bases align to TRBD2. Losses at the gene ends were 5 bases for V and 5 bases for J; bases not matched to a gene: 7. The CDR3 runs 16 residues. In germline, CDR1 is SGHNT, CDR2 YYREEE (reference sequence). The CDR3 region is CASSRGTSGGLDTQYF. In nucleotides, the CDR3 is TGTGCCAGCAGTCGTGGGACTAGCGGGGGATTAGATACGCAGTATTTT.

About this clone itself: A junction boundary mismatches the germline segment, possibly from a read error. This chain connects TRBV5-1 to TRBJ2-7; the D gene is possibly TRBD1 (7 bases). Germline CDR1 SGHRS, CDR2 YFSETQ. The CDR3 is 16 amino acids. CDR3 residues: CASSSDRASGRYAQYF. CDR3 sequence (DNA): TGCGCCAGCAGCTCAGACAGGGCCTCGGGGAGGTACGCGCAGTACTTC.

The chain links TRBV5-1 to TRBJ2-1; D remains unclear. CDR1 and CDR2 from the germline V gene are SGHRS and YFSETQ. This CDR3 comprises 13 residues. Trimming shortened V by 2 bases and J by 10 bases, and 13 bases separated the two germline ends. The CDR3 DNA is TGCGCCAGCAGCTTTCAGGCCGGTGGGGAGCAGTTCTTC. Protein sequence: CASSFQAGGEQFF.

This chain uses TRBV19 with TRBJ2-1, with a tentative D call TRBD1 (6 bases). Germline V gene sequence: CDR1 LNHDA, CDR2 SQIVND (reference sequence). Trimming took off 11 bases at V and 9 bases at J, with 20 bases between the two ends. CDR3 length equals 13 residues. CDR3 in amino acids: CASYSRGSLEQFF. The DNA for the CDR3 is TGTGCCTCGTACTCCAGGGGATCTCTTGAGCAGTTCTTC.

This CDR3 reads CASSTGQDNSPLHF. The CDR3 nucleotides read TGTGCCAGTAGTACCGGACAGGACAATTCACCCCTCCACTTT. This sequence joins TRBV19 and TRBJ1-6, with 7 nucleotides matching TRBD1. Germline CDR1 reads LNHDA; CDR2 reads SQIVND (reference sequence). CDR3 length: 14 amino acids. V shed 4 bases, J shed 7 bases, and the junction held 4 bases outside the gene matches.

This sequence joins TRBV4-3 and TRBJ2-7, with a weak D call TRBD2 (5 bases). The V gene's germline CDR1 is LGHNA and CDR2 YSLEER. V gave up 2 bases and J gave up 4 bases, with 12 bases separating them. The CDR3 is 14 residues long. For the CDR3, the DNA is TGCGCCAGCAGCCAAAGGCTAGCAAGTTACGAGCAGTACTTC. Protein: CASSQRLASYEQYF.

The chain links TRBV12-5 to TRBJ1-2; the match to TRBD1 covers 12 bases. Germline lookup yields CDR1 LGHNT and CDR2 FRNRAP. V lost 3 bases and J lost 3; bases outside the gene matches: 8. CDR3 size: 17 residues. The DNA for the CDR3 is TGTGCTAGTGGTTTCTGGGACAGGGGGCGGCTGGACTATGGCTACACCTTC. It codes for CASGFWDRGRLDYGYTF. The variable domain in full, completed from reference TRBV12-5 and TRBJ1-2, reads DARVTQTPRHKVTEMGQEVTMRCQPILGHNTVFWYRQTMMQGLELLAYFRNRAPLDDSGMPKDRFSAEMPDATLATLKIQPSEPRDSAVYFCASGFWDRGRLDYGYTFGSGTRLTVV.

The CDR3 sequence: CAINMGLADNTGELFF. CDR3 in DNA: TGTGCCATAAACATGGGACTAGCGGACAACACCGGGGAGCTGTTTTTT. The gene calls are TRBV10-3 and TRBJ2-2; TRBD2 agrees at 11 bases. V trimming: 9 bases; J trimming: 2 bases; junction bases outside the gene matches: 8. This CDR3 comprises 16 residues. Germline V gene sequence: CDR1 ENHRY, CDR2 SYGVKD.

V is TRBV30 and J is TRBJ1-2; possibly TRBD1 for D (6 bases). The ends were cut back, 3 bases at V and 0 bases at J, with 11 bases in the middle. The CDR3 runs to 14 residues. The germline CDR1 and CDR2 sequences are GTSNPN and SVGIG (reference sequence). DNA of the CDR3: TGTGCCTGGAGGTGGACAGAACCTAACTATGGCTACACCTTC. Protein product: CAWRWTEPNYGYTF.